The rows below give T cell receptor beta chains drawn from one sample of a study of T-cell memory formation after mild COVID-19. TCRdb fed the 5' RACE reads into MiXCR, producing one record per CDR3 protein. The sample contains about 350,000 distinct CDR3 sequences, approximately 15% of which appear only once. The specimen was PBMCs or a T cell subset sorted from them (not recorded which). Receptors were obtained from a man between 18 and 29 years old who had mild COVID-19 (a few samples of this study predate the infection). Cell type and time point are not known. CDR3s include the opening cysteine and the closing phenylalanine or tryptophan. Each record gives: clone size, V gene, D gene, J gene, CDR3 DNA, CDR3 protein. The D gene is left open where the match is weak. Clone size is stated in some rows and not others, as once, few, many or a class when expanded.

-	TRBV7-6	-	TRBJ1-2	TGTGCCAGCAGCAAGACAGGCTATGGCTACACCTTC	CASSKTGYGYTF
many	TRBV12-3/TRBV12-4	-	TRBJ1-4	TGTGCCAGCAGTTCAGCTCGGCAGGGTGAAAAACTGTTTTTT	CASSSARQGEKLFF
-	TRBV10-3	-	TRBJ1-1	TGTGCCATCAGTGAGTCCTCTGTCCGTTGGGGGCTTGGGTCGTCAGCTTTCTTT	CAISESSVRWGLGSSAFF
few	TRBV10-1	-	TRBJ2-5	TGCGCCAGCAGCCCCGGGGACGCGGGGATGTACCAAGAGACCCAGTACTTC	CASSPGDAGMYQETQYF
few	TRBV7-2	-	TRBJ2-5	TGTGCCAGCACCGCCGACAGACAAGAGACCCAGTACTTC	CASTADRQETQYF
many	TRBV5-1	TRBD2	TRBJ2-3	TGCGCCAGCAGCTGGGGACTAGCAGTTAAGGATACGCAGTATTTT	CASSWGLAVKDTQYF
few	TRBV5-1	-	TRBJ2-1	TGCGCCAACATACAGGGCTGGAACCTCAATGAGCAGTTCTTC	CANIQGWNLNEQFF
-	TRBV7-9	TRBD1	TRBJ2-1	TGTGCCTCCACCCCCCGGGACAGGGTTTCCAATGAGCAGTTCTTC	CASTPRDRVSNEQFF
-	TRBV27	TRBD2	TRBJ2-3	TGTGCCAGCAGTGGCTCGGGGGGGCCGGGGGATACGCAGTATTTT	CASSGSGGPGDTQYF
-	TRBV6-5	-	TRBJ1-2	TGTGCCAGCAGTCAGGGCTTTCGGGAAGGCTACACCTTC	CASSQGFREGYTF
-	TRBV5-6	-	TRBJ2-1	TGTGCCAGCAGCTTGTCAAAGGGCCTCCGTTTGATCCAGTTCTTC	CASSLSKGLRLIQFF
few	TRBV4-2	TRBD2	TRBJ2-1	TGTGCCAGCAGCCGCCAATTGGGACTAGCGGACAATGAGCAGTTCTTC	CASSRQLGLADNEQFF
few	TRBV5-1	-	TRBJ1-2	TGCGCCAGCAGGGGTTTGAAGGGCCCCAACTATGGCTACACCTTC	CASRGLKGPNYGYTF
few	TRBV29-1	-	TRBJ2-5	TGCAGCGTTGCAGGGGTCCAAGAGACCCAGTACTTC	CSVAGVQETQYF
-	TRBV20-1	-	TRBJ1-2	TGCAGTGCCCTGACGGGGCTTTTGTTCTATGGCTACACCTTC	CSALTGLLFYGYTF
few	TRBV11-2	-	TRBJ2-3	TGTGCCAGCAGCTTATCCCCCGTCATAGATACGCAGTATTTT	CASSLSPVIDTQYF
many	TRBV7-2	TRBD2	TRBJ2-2	TGTGCCAGCAGCCAACGTAGCGGGGACACCGGGGAGCTGTTTTTT	CASSQRSGDTGELFF
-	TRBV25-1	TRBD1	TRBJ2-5	TGTGCCAGCAGGCCTGGGACAGGGGGCCTTGGTCCTCTAGAGACCCAGTACTTC	CASRPGTGGLGPLETQYF
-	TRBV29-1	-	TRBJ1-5	TGCAGCGTCAGCGGGGGGGCAGATCAGCCCCAGCATTTT	CSVSGGADQPQHF
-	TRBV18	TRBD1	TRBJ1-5	TGTGCCAGCTCACCCGACAGGGGGCGAGGACAGCCCCAGCATTTT	CASSPDRGRGQPQHF
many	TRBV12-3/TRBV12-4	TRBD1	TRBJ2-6	TGTGCCAGCAGGGGGACAGACGGGGCCAACGTCCTGACTTTC	CASRGTDGANVLTF
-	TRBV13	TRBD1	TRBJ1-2	TGTGCCAGCAGCCCCGGACAGGGGGGATACTATGGCTACACCTTC	CASSPGQGGYYGYTF
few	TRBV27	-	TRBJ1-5	TGTGCCAGCAGTTTGGGGGGATGGGGTCAGCCCCAGCATTTT	CASSLGGWGQPQHF
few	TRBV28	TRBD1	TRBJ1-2	TGTGCCAGCACCTGGACAGGGGGCGATGGCTACACCTTC	CASTWTGGDGYTF
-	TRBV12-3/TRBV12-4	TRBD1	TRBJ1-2	TGTGCCAGCAGCCCAGGGGGCGCCGGGGACTATGGCTACACCTTC	CASSPGGAGDYGYTF
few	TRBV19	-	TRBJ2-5	-	CASSILGSTSETQYF
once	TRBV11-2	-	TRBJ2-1	TGTGCCAGCAGCGTATGGAGGGGGGGCGAGCAGTTCTTC	CASSVWRGGEQFF
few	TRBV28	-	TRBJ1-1	TGTGCCTCTTCCGTCGGGGGGGGAATGAGGACTGAAGCTTTCTTT	CASSVGGGMRTEAFF
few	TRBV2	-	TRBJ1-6	TGTGCCAGCAGTGAAGACATGGTGACAGGAAATTCACCCCTCCACTTT	CASSEDMVTGNSPLHF
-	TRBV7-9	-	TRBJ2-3	TGTGCCAGCAGCTTATCGACAGCTAGCACAGATACGCAGTATTTT	CASSLSTASTDTQYF
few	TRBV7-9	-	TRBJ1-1	TGTGCCAGCAGCCCCTTTGGGGGCACTGAAGCTTTCTTT	CASSPFGGTEAFF
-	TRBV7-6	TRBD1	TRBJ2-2	TGTGCCAGCAGCCCAGGACAGGAAGGGGTAGGGGAGCTGTTTTTT	CASSPGQEGVGELFF
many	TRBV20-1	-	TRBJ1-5	TGCAGTGCTAGAGAAGATAGCAATCAGCCCCAGCATTTT	CSAREDSNQPQHF
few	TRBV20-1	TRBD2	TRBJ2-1	TGCAGTGCTAGGAGCCTAGCGGGGGGAACCTACAATGAGCAGTTCTTC	CSARSLAGGTYNEQFF
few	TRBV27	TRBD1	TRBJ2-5	TGTGCCAGCAGTAGAGTCACAGGGGCGAGGTTGGAGACCCAGTACTTC	CASSRVTGARLETQYF
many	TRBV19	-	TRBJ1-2	TGTGCCAGTAAAGGGCCCGACTACACCTTC	CASKGPDYTF
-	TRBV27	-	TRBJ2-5	TGTGCCAGCAGTAAACAGGGCGCCCAAGAGACCCAGTACTTC	CASSKQGAQETQYF
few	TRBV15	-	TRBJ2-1	TGTGCCACCAGCAGAGAAGGGGGAGGGAATGAGCAGTTCTTC	CATSREGGGNEQFF
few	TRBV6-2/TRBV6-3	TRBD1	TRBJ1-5	TGTGCCAGCAGCGAACAGGGGGCCGGGAGCAATCAGCCCCAGCATTTT	CASSEQGAGSNQPQHF
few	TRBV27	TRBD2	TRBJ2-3	TGTGCCAGCAGTTTATTCGTAGCGGGGGGGCGGTACACAGATACGCAGTATTTT	CASSLFVAGGRYTDTQYF
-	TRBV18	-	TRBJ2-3	TGTGCCAGCTCACCAACCAAAGCAACAGATACGCAGTATTTT	CASSPTKATDTQYF
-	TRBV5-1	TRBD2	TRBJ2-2	TGCGCCAGCGGCTACCCGGGGGGCACCGGGGAGCTGTTTTTT	CASGYPGGTGELFF
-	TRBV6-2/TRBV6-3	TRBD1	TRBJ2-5	TGTGCCAGCATCGACAGGGCATCAGAGACCCAGTACTTC	CASIDRASETQYF
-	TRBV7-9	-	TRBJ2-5	TGTGCCAGCAGCTTTGTCGGGACTGTTCAAGAGACCCAGTACTTC	CASSFVGTVQETQYF
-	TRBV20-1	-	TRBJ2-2	TGCAGTGCCGCTAGGGGGAATCAAAACACCGGGGAGCTGTTTTTT	CSAARGNQNTGELFF